The 20 T cell receptor beta chains below come from one sample, sequenced in a study of cytomegalovirus exposure and HLA in healthy donors. The PCR had 60 Vbeta and 13 Jbeta primers. Produced via immunoSEQ multiplex PCR; TCRdb's table is partial and in-frame only. The sample has 100,000 to 150,000 clones, approximately 80% seen once. Input material: PBMCs. Receptors originate from a man aged 25-40 years in good health and CMV-seropositive.

The chain employs TRBV6-6 and TRBJ2-5; tentatively, D is TRBD2 (5 bases). Deletions cut 0 bases from V and 5 bases from J, with 13 bases between. The CDR3 contains 15 residues. Germline V gene lookup returns CDR1 MNHNY and CDR2 SVGAGI (reference sequence). This CDR3 is CASSYSIVLGETQYF. The CDR3, as DNA: TGTGCCAGCAGTTACTCGATAGTACTAGGGGAGACCCAGTACTTC.

This chain joins TRBV6-6 and TRBJ1-3, with 9 bases identical to TRBD1. V was clipped by 6 bases and J by 4 bases; unmatched bases: 7. The germline CDR1 and CDR2 sequences are MNHNY and SVGAGI (reference sequence). This CDR3 spans 15 amino acids. The CDR3 bases are TGTGCCAGCAGAACAACCGGGACAGGGGGAAACACCATATATTTT. Its translation is CASRTTGTGGNTIYF.

This chain links TRBV5-5 with TRBJ2-1; tentatively, D is TRBD1 (7 bases). V was cut by 6 bases and J by 4 bases, with 17 bases left in between. This CDR3 spans 15 amino acids. In germline, CDR1 is SGHKS, CDR2 YYEKEE (reference sequence). Here the CDR3 reads CASTPGGTAYNEQFF. CDR3 sequence (DNA): TGTGCCAGCACCCCAGGGGGGACAGCTTACAATGAGCAGTTCTTC. The whole variable domain, remainder taken from reference TRBV5-5 and TRBJ2-1, is DAGVTQSPTHLIKTRGQQVTLRCSPISGHKSVSWYQQVLGQGPQFIFQYYEKEERGRGNFPDRFSARQFPNYSSELNVNALLLGDSALYLCASTPGGTAYNEQFFGPGTRLTVL.

The genes are TRBV6-6 and TRBJ2-2, with a tentative D call TRBD2 (6 bases). The CDR3 contains 15 residues. Trimming pared 6 bases from V and 3 bases from J, leaving 14 bases between. CDR1 MNHNY and CDR2 SVGAGI come from the germline V gene (reference sequence). CDR3 DNA sequence: TGTGCCAGCAGACGAGGCAGGGAGGACACCGGGGAGCTGTTTTTT. Protein: CASRRGREDTGELFF.

This clone was seen just once. This chain uses TRBV28 with TRBJ1-2, with 9 bases fitting TRBD1. Germline V lookup: CDR1 MDHEN, CDR2 SYDVKM. There are 14 residues in the CDR3. V lost 6 bases, J lost 4 bases, and 6 bases stayed unmatched. The CDR3 loop reads CASRPGQGSYGYTF. CDR3 sequence (DNA): TGTGCCAGCAGACCGGGACAGGGTAGCTATGGCTACACCTTC.

The J gene is TRBJ1-3, the V gene TRBV29-1; TRBD1 matches at 8 bases. The CDR3 covers 13 residues. Germline CDR1 is SQVTM and CDR2 is ANQGSEA. The ends lost 4 bases at V and 2 bases at J; junction bases unmatched: 1. The CDR3, as DNA: TGCAGCGTTGGGACAGGGCCTGGAAACACCATATATTTT. Translating gives CSVGTGPGNTIYF.

The CDR3 DNA sequence: TGTGCCAGCAGCTTCAGCTTTCGGGAGGGGACTGAAGCTTTCTTT. As protein: CASSFSFREGTEAFF. V is TRBV7-3 and J is TRBJ1-1; possibly TRBD1 for D (5 bases). The CDR3 loop spans 15 amino acids. V was cut by 3 bases and J by 5 bases, with 16 bases left in between. Germline CDR1 SGHTA, CDR2 FQGTGA.

Notes on this clone: Germline and junction disagree at one end, which may indicate a read error. This chain uses TRBV7-3 with TRBJ2-2; TRBD1 agrees at 8 bases. The CDR3 sequence is 16 residues long. CDR1 is SGHTA, CDR2 FQGTGA, per germline. The CDR3 region is CVSSSATGGGTGELFF. CDR3 in DNA: TGTGTCAGCAGCAGCGCCACAGGGGGAGGCACCGGGGAGCTGTTTTTT.

This chain connects TRBV7-6 to TRBJ2-4, with D possibly TRBD2 on 5 matching bases. Trimming removed 5 bases at V and 7 bases at J, with 27 bases between. CDR3 length equals 18 residues. Per the germline V gene, CDR1 is SGHVS and CDR2 is FNYEAQ. The CDR3 sequence: CASSPSLRVPTRDNIQYF. DNA of the CDR3: TGTGCCAGCAGCCCTAGCCTTCGGGTGCCGACACGCGACAACATTCAGTACTTC.

V is TRBV19 and J is TRBJ1-1, with 10 bases identical to TRBD1. V gave up 6 bases and J gave up 5 bases; unmatched junction bases: 3. Per germline, CDR1 LNHDA and CDR2 SQIVND (reference sequence). The CDR3 runs to 13 residues. The CDR3 protein is CASRTGGATEAFF. The CDR3 DNA reads as TGTGCCAGTAGGACAGGGGGCGCGACTGAAGCTTTCTTT.

The chain joins TRBV6-1 to TRBJ2-3, with TRBD1 as a possible D gene (6 bases). Germline assignment: CDR1 MNHNS and CDR2 SASEGT. The CDR3 is 13 amino acids. V was shortened by 1 base and J by 6 bases, with 8 bases between the two germline ends. The CDR3 loop is CASSEERGDTQYF. CDR3 coding DNA: TGTGCCAGCAGTGAAGAAAGGGGGGATACGCAGTATTTT.

CDR3 nucleotide sequence: TGTGCCAGCAGCGTAGAACAGGGTACAGGTGAGCAGTTCTTC. The encoded protein is CASSVEQGTGEQFF. The chain joins TRBV9 to TRBJ2-1; the D gene is possibly TRBD1 (6 bases). V lost 0 bases, J lost 9 bases, and 13 bases lay in between. The CDR3 is 14 amino acids. Germline CDR1 is SGDLS and CDR2 is YYNGEE.

V is TRBV6-5 and J is TRBJ2-2; the D gene is possibly TRBD2 (6 bases). V gave up 2 bases and J gave up 0 bases, with 10 bases separating them. The CDR3 is 16 amino acids. Germline CDR1 reads MNHEY; CDR2 reads SVGAGI. DNA of the CDR3: TGTGCCAGCAGTTACGCAACTAGCCCGAACACCGGGGAGCTGTTTTTT. Translated: CASSYATSPNTGELFF.

The chain recombines TRBV9 with TRBJ2-1, with D uncertain. The CDR3 runs to 12 residues. Trimming stripped 3 bases from V and 7 bases from J, with 8 bases between. The germline gives CDR1 SGDLS, CDR2 YYNGEE. CDR3 sequence (DNA): TGTGCCAGCAGCGCCCGTATGAATGAGCAGTTCTTC. Encoded protein: CASSARMNEQFF.

This rearrangement joins TRBV6-6 to TRBJ2-7; 11 bases are shared with TRBD1. V gave up 6 bases and J gave up 0 bases; unmatched junction bases: 1. The CDR3 is 14 amino acids. The germline V gene has CDR1 MNHNY and CDR2 SVGAGI (reference sequence). CDR3 loop: CASRGTGGSYEQYF. The CDR3 region has the DNA TGTGCCAGCAGGGGGACAGGGGGCTCCTACGAGCAGTACTTC.

This clone was counted between two and nine times. The CDR3 DNA reads as TGTGCCAGCAGTCTGAAGGGGCGCAATCAGCCCCAGCATTTT. Protein: CASSLKGRNQPQHF. The chain joins TRBV27 to TRBJ1-5; D is possibly TRBD1 (5 bases). The CDR3 spans 14 residues. Germline V gives CDR1 MNHEY, CDR2 SMNVEV (reference sequence). Deletions cut 5 bases from V and 2 bases from J, with 10 bases between.

The chain is built from TRBV5-5 and TRBJ2-7, with 7 bases matching TRBD1. The junction had 6 bases not matched to a gene; V was cut back by 1 base and J by 2 bases. Germline V CDR1 and CDR2: SGHKS, YYEKEE (reference sequence). CDR3 length: 15 residues. For the CDR3, the DNA is TGTGCCAGCAGCTTGTCTGGGACAGCCGCCTACGAGCAGTACTTC. It yields the protein CASSLSGTAAYEQYF.

This chain joins TRBV27 and TRBJ2-1; a possible D gene is TRBD2 (6 bases). Between the trimmed V and J ends, which lost 3 bases and 2 bases, there was a span of 14 bases. This CDR3 has 16 amino acids. CDR1 is MNHEY, CDR2 SMNVEV, per germline (reference sequence). The CDR3 nucleotides are TGTGCCAGCAGTTTGGAAGGCCTAGCGCCCTACAATGAGCAGTTCTTC. This codes for CASSLEGLAPYNEQFF.

V usage is TRBV27 and J usage is TRBJ1-1, with D perhaps matching TRBD1 (6 bases). Per germline, CDR1 MNHEY and CDR2 SMNVEV (reference sequence). The CDR3 spans 13 residues. V lost 5 bases and J 1 base, leaving 8 bases between the germline ends. CDR3: CASSLRGNTEAFF. The CDR3 DNA follows: TGTGCCAGCAGTCTCAGGGGGAACACTGAAGCTTTCTTT.

This clone has only a few counts. The chain has TRBV6-6 and TRBJ2-5, with D maybe TRBD1 (5 bases). The germline gives CDR1 MNHNY, CDR2 SVGAGI (reference sequence). Trimming left V 6 bases short and J 1 base short, with 9 bases between. This CDR3 has 13 residues. The CDR3 loop reads CASSTDSQETQYF. The CDR3 DNA is TGTGCCAGCAGCACCGACAGCCAAGAGACCCAGTACTTC.